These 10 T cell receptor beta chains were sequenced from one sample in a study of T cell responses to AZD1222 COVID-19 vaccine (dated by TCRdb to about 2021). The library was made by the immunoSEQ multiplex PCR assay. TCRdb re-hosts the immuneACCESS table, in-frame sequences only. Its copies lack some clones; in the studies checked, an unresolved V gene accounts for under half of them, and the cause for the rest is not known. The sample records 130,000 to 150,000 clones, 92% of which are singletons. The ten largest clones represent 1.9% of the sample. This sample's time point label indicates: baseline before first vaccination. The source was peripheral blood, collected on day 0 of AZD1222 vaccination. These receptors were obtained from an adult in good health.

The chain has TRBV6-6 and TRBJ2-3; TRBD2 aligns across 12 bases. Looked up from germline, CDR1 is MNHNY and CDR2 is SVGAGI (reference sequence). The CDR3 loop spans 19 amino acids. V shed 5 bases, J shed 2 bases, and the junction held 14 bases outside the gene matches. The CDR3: CASSPRTSGATGTTDTQYF. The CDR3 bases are TGTGCCAGCAGTCCTCGGACTAGCGGGGCGACCGGGACCACAGATACGCAGTATTTT.

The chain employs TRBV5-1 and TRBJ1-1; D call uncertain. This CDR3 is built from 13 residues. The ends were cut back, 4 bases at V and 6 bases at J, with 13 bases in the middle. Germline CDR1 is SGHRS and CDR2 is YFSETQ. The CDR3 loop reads CASSPGEGSEAFF. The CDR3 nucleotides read TGCGCCAGCAGCCCTGGGGAAGGGTCTGAAGCTTTCTTT.

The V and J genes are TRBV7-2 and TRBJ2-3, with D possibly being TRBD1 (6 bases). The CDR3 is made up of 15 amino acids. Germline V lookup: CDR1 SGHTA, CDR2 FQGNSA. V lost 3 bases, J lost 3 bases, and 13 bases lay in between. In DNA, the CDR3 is TGTGCCAGCAGCTTTGTTACAGGGCGGACAGATACGCAGTATTTT. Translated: CASSFVTGRTDTQYF.

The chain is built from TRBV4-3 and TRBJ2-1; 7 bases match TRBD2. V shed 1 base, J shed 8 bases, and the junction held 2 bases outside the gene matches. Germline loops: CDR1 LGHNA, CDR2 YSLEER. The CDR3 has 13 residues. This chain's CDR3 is CASSQGGGDEQFF. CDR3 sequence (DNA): TGCGCCAGCAGCCAAGGGGGGGGAGATGAGCAGTTCTTC.

The CDR3 nucleotides read TGTGCCAGCAGTGGCAGGCTGAACACTGAAGCTTTCTTT. Protein sequence: CASSGRLNTEAFF. The chain employs TRBV2 and TRBJ1-1; D is undetermined. Germline assignment: CDR1 SNHLY and CDR2 FYNNEI. V shed 4 bases and J shed 0 bases, with 6 bases lying between them. The CDR3 has 13 residues.

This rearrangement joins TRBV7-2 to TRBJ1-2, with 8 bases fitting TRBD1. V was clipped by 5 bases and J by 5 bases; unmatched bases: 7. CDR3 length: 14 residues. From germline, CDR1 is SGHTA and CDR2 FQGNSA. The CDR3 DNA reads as TGTGCCAGCAGCCAGTCTAGGACAGGGTATGGCTACACCTTC. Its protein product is CASSQSRTGYGYTF.

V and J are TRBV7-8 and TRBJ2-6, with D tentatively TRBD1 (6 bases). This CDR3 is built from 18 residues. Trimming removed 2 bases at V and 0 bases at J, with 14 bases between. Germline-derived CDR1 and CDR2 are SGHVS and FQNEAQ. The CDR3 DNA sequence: TGTGCCAGCAGCTTATGGGGACACCTCCCCTCTGGGGCCAACGTCCTGACTTTC. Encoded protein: CASSLWGHLPSGANVLTF.

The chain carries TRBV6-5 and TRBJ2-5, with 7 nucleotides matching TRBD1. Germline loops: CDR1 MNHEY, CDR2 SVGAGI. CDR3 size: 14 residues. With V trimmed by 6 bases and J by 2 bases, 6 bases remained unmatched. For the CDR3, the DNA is TGTGCCAGCAGGAGGACAGGTGCACAAGAGACCCAGTACTTC. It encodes CASRRTGAQETQYF.

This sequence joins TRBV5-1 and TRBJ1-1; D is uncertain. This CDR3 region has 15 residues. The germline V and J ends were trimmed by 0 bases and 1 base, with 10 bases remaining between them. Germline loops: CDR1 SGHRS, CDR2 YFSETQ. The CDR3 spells CASSLGPTTNTEAFF. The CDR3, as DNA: TGCGCCAGCAGCTTGGGTCCGACGACGAACACTGAAGCTTTCTTT. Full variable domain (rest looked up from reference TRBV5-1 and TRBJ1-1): KAGVTQTPRYLIKTRGQQVTLSCSPISGHRSVSWYQQTPGQGLQFLFEYFSETQRNKGNFPGRFSGRQFSNSRSEMNVSTLELGDSALYLCASSLGPTTNTEAFFGQGTRLTVV.

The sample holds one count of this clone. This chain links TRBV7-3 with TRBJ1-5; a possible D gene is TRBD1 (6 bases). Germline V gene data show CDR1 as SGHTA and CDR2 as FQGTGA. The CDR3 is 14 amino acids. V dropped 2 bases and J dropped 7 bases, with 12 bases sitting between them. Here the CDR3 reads CASSLGGPGQPQHF. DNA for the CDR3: TGTGCCAGCAGCTTAGGGGGCCCGGGACAGCCCCAGCATTTT.